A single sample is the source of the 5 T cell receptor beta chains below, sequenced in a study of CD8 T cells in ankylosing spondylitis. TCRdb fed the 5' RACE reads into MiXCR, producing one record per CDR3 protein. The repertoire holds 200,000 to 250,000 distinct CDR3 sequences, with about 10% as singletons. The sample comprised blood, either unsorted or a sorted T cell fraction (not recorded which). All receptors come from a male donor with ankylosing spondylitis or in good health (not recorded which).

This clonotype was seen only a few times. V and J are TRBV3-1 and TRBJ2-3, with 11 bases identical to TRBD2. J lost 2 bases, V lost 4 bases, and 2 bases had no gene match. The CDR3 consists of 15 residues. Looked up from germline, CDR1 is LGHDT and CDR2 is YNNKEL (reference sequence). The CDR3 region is CASSRSGGATDTQYF. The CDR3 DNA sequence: TGTGCCAGCAGCCGTAGCGGGGGGGCCACAGATACGCAGTATTTT.

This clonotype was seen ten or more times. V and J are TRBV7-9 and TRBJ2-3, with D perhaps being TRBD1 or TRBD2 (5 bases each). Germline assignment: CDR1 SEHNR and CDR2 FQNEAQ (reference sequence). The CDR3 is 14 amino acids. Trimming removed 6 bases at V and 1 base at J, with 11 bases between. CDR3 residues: CASRLRGGTDTQYF. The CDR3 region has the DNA TGTGCCAGCAGATTACGGGGCGGCACAGATACGCAGTATTTT. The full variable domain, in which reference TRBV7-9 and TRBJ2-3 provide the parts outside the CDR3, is DTGVSQNPRHKITKRGQNVTFRCDPISEHNRLYWYRQTLGQGPEFLTYFQNEAQLEKSRLLSDRFSAERPKGSFSTLEIQRTEQGDSAMYLCASRLRGGTDTQYFGPGTRLTVL.

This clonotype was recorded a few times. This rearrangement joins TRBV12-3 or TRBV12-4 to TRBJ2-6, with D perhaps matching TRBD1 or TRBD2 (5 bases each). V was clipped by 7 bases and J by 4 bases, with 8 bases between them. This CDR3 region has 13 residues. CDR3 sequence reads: CASIEGGANVLTF. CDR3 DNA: TGTGCCAGCATTGAGGGGGGGGCCAACGTCCTGACTTTC.

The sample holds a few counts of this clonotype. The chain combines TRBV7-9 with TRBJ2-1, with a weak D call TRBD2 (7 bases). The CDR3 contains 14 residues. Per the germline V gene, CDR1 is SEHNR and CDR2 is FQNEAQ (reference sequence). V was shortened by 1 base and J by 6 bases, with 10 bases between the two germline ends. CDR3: CASSLGGGFNEQFF. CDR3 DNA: TGTGCCAGCAGCTTAGGCGGGGGCTTCAATGAGCAGTTCTTC. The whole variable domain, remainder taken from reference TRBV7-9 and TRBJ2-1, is DTGVSQNPRHKITKRGQNVTFRCDPISEHNRLYWYRQTLGQGPEFLTYFQNEAQLEKSRLLSDRFSAERPKGSFSTLEIQRTEQGDSAMYLCASSLGGGFNEQFFGPGTRLTVL.

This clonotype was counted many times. The CDR3 here is CASSLQADQPQHF. DNA of the CDR3: TGTGCCAGCAGTTTACAGGCAGATCAGCCCCAGCATTTT. This chain connects TRBV12-3 or TRBV12-4 to TRBJ1-5, with no clear D. The CDR3 has 13 residues. V dropped 2 bases and J dropped 5 bases, with 7 bases sitting between them.